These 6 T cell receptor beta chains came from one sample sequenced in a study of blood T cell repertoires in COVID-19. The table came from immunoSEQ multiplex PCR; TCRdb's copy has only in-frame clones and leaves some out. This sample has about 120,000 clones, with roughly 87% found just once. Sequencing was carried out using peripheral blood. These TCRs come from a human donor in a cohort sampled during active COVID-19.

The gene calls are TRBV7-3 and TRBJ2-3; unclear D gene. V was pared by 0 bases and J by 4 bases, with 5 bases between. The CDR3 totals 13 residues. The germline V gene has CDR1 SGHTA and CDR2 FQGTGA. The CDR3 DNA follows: TGTGCCAGCAGCTTAACCCCCTCAGATACGCAGTATTTT. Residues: CASSLTPSDTQYF.

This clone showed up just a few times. CDR3 nucleotides: TGTGCCAGCTCACCAAATCTTGGGGGACAGATAGGGCAGCCCCAGCATTTT. Translating gives CASSPNLGGQIGQPQHF. The gene calls are TRBV18 and TRBJ1-5; 7 bases map to TRBD1. Looked up from germline, CDR1 is KGHSH and CDR2 is LQKENI. V trimming: 2 bases; J trimming: 7 bases; junction bases outside the gene matches: 14. CDR3 length equals 17 residues.

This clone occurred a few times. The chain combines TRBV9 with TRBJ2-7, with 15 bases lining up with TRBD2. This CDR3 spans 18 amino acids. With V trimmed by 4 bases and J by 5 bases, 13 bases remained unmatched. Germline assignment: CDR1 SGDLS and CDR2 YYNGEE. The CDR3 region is CASSPATGLAGGPHEQYF. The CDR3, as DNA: TGTGCCAGCAGCCCCGCCACTGGACTAGCGGGGGGGCCCCACGAGCAGTACTTC.

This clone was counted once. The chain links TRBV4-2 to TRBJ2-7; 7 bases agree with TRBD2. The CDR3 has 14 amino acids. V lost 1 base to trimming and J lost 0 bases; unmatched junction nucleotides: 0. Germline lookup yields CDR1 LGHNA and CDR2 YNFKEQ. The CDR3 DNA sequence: TGTGCCAGCAGCCAAGCTAGCGGCTCCTACGAGCAGTACTTC. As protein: CASSQASGSYEQYF.

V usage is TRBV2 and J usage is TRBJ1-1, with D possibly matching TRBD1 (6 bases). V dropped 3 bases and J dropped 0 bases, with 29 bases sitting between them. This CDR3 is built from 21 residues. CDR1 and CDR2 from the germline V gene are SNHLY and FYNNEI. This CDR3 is CASSDLLRTVGFKALNTEAFF. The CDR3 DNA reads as TGTGCCAGCAGTGACTTGTTAAGGACAGTGGGTTTTAAAGCCCTGAACACTGAAGCTTTCTTT.

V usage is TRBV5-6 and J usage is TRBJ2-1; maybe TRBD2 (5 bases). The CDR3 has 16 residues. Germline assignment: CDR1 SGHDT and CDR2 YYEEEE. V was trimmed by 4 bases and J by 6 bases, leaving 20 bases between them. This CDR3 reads CASSPASGGRFNEQFF. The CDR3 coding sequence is TGTGCCAGCAGCCCCGCGTCGGGCGGGCGGTTCAATGAGCAGTTCTTC.